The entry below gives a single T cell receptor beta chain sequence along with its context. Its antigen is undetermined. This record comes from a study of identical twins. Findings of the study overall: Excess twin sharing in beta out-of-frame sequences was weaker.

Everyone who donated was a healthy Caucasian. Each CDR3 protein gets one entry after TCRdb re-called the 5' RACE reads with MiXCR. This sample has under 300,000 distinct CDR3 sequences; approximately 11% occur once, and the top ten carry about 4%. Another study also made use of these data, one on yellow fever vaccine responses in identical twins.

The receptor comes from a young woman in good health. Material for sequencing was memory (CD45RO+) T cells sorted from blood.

Here the CDR3 DNA reads TGTGCCAGCAGTGAGACGACAGGATCAAACGCACCCCTCCACTTT. It codes for CASSETTGSNAPLHF. The V and J genes are TRBV6-4 and TRBJ1-6; D is perhaps TRBD1 (6 bases). V was shortened by 3 bases and J by 11 bases, with 17 bases between the two germline ends. This CDR3 spans 15 amino acids. Germline-derived CDR1 and CDR2 are MRHNA and SNTAGT.